This entry lists 5 T cell receptor beta chains sequenced from one sample in a study of T cells in Graves' hyperthyroidism and ophthalmopathy. RNA transcripts served as the template for amplifying TCR beta CDR3 regions. A first-round RT-PCR of the TCR CDR3 used the HTBI primer set. TCRdb fed the multiplex PCR reads into MiXCR, producing one record per CDR3 protein. The sample lists under 650,000 distinct CDR3 sequences; 15% to 20% were seen once. The sequenced material came from blood. Receptors originate from a woman aged 25 to 39 with Graves' hyperthyroidism.

In its sample, this clonotype was seen a few times. CDR3: CAISESKLGEKLFF. The CDR3 DNA reads as TGTGCCATCAGTGAGTCTAAATTGGGTGAAAAACTGTTTTTT. V is TRBV10-3 and J is TRBJ1-4; D ambiguous. Germline CDR1 ENHRY, CDR2 SYGVKD. The CDR3 is 14 residues long. The germline V and J ends were trimmed by 0 bases and 7 bases, with 9 bases remaining between them.

Many counts were recorded for this clonotype. This chain connects TRBV5-1 to TRBJ2-3; 9 bases line up with TRBD2. After removal of 4 bases from V and 1 base from J, the junction contained 7 bases not matched to a gene. The CDR3 covers 16 residues. CDR1 is SGHRS and CDR2 is YFSETQ in the germline V gene. The CDR3 DNA sequence: TGCGCCAGCAGCCCGGTAGCGGGAGAAGGCACAGATACGCAGTATTTT. Its protein is CASSPVAGEGTDTQYF. Combining the CDR3 with reference TRBV5-1 and TRBJ2-3 gives the whole variable domain KAGVTQTPRYLIKTRGQQVTLSCSPISGHRSVSWYQQTPGQGLQFLFEYFSETQRNKGNFPGRFSGRQFSNSRSEMNVSTLELGDSALYLCASSPVAGEGTDTQYFGPGTRLTVL.

CDR3 DNA sequence: TGTGCCAGCAGCCCGGACCCCCATTTTACCTACGAGCAGTACTTC. It specifies CASSPDPHFTYEQYF. This chain links TRBV7-9 with TRBJ2-7, with unresolved D. The V gene lost 5 bases and the J gene lost 2 bases, with 16 bases spanning the gap. Germline CDR1 is SEHNR and CDR2 is FQNEAQ (reference sequence). This CDR3 is built from 15 residues.

This clonotype showed up many times. The genes are TRBV28 and TRBJ2-1, with 14 bases matching TRBD2. Germline CDR1 is MDHEN and CDR2 is SYDVKM. V shed 6 bases, J shed 7 bases, and the junction held 11 bases outside the gene matches. The CDR3 covers 17 residues. CDR3 nucleotides: TGTGCCAGCAGCGGATCTAAAGGACTAGCGGGGGGAAATGAGCAGTTCTTC. Its protein product is CASSGSKGLAGGNEQFF.

This clonotype turned up a few times. The chain couples TRBV6-2 or TRBV6-3 to TRBJ2-5; 11 nucleotides match TRBD1. Germline CDR1 reads MNHEY; CDR2 reads SVGEGT. Trimming removed 7 bases from V and 5 bases from J; junction bases left unmatched: 9. CDR3 size: 15 residues. The CDR3 loop reads CASTLRTGGVETQYF. DNA of the CDR3: TGTGCCAGCACCTTAAGGACAGGGGGCGTGGAGACCCAGTACTTC.